A single T cell receptor (beta chain) is shown here with its context. Its antigen is not identified. Measured with immunoSEQ multiplex PCR; TCRdb has only the in-frame clones, and not every one. The sample lists roughly 11,000 clones, about 78% occurring once. The V end was cut by 5 bases, the J end by 1 base, with 5 bases between. Germline values: CDR1 MDHEN, CDR2 SYDVKM. CDR3 length: 12 amino acids. The data originate from a study of STAT3 mutations in large granular lymphocyte leukemia. Study results and caveats: At least one immunodominant TCR beta clonotype appeared in every T-cell large granular lymphocyte leukemia patient. In several patients, dominant TCR clone burden exceeded STAT3 mutant burden, suggesting STAT3 mutation arose secondarily. A small but highly pathogenic clone may have been missed.

Sequenced material: peripheral blood mononuclear cells. V is TRBV28 and J is TRBJ1-1; D is uncertain. The sequence came from a man aged 60 to 75 with T-cell large granular lymphocyte leukemia. Some clones in this sample may be carry-over from other donors' samples. CDR3 residues: CASSTANTEAFF. CDR3 in DNA: TGTGCCAGCAGTACAGCGAACACTGAAGCTTTCTTT.